This T cell receptor beta chain was sequenced for a study of cytomegalovirus exposure and HLA in healthy donors. As for this clone: Its specificity is not known. Germline and junction disagree at one end, which may indicate a read error.

Study findings and constraints: The investigators catalogued 150 to 200 TCR beta chains as cytomegalovirus-associated. Among the CMV-associated chains, a few were confirmed in vitro as specific for CMV antigens.

It was with 60 Vbeta and 13 Jbeta primers that the PCR ran. Only in-frame clones appear in the TCRdb table, and some are missing; sequencing was by immunoSEQ multiplex PCR. Of tens of thousands of clones listed, approximately 61% are singletons. Germline V lookup: CDR1 SEHNR, CDR2 FQNEAQ (reference sequence). This CDR3 is built from 12 residues. The sequencing sample was made of PBMCs. The chain employs TRBV7-9 and TRBJ1-5; D is unclear. The clonotype was recovered from a woman between 45 and 60 years old in good health and CMV-seropositive. The CDR3 reads CSSNTLEEAQHF. The CDR3 DNA is TGTTCCAGCAACACCCTGGAGGAGGCCCAGCATTTT.